This T cell receptor beta chain was documented in a study of OX40 agonist ivuxolimab in advanced cancers. Cycle 7 day 1, cycle 4 day 1, and baseline were the timepoints at which blood was sampled. Using immunoSEQ multiplex PCR, the repertoire was profiled, and TCRdb retains in-frame clones only, with some absent. The top ten hold 6.1% of the sample, which has more than 65,000 clones, over 75% seen once. Germline V gene sequence: CDR1 SGHTA, CDR2 FQGNSA. The CDR3 covers 13 residues. V dropped 1 base and J dropped 4 bases, with 7 bases sitting between them. The source is an adult with an advanced solid tumor such as melanoma, head and neck, liver or kidney cancer. The chain employs TRBV7-2 and TRBJ2-5, with a possible D match to TRBD2 (5 bases). The sequences come from CD4+ or CD8+ T cells sorted from blood, collected in a trial of the OX40 agonist ivuxolimab. The CDR3 protein is CASSLVEGETQYF. The CDR3 nucleotides read TGTGCCAGCAGCTTAGTTGAGGGAGAGACCCAGTACTTC. The complete variable domain, with remaining parts taken from reference TRBV7-2 and TRBJ2-5, reads GAGVSQSPSNKVTEKGKDVELRCDPISGHTALYWYRQSLGQGLEFLIYFQGNSAPDKSGLPSDRFSAERTGGSVSTLTIQRTQQEDSAVYLCASSLVEGETQYFGPGTRLLVL.